The 31 T cell receptor beta chains given below trace back to one sample, sequenced in a study of tissue T cells after allogeneic stem cell transplantation. Clones were sequenced by immunoSEQ multiplex PCR, and TCRdb holds only the in-frame ones, with some missing. The repertoire holds about 5,900 clones, with under 60% as singletons. Time point of the sample: mouse harvest day 14 after allogeneic transplant. The graft held 10^6 splenic CD5+ T cells and 10^7 T-cell-depleted bone marrow cells. The sequenced material came from gut tissue. These receptors were obtained from a female BALB/c mouse given C57BL/6 T cells with graft-versus-host disease after an allogeneic hematopoietic cell transplant.

This clone was seen a handful of times. Genes and germline come from the mouse. The read ends 1 residue early relative to the CDR3; the germline J gene fills the gap. The chain is built from TRBV3 and TRBJ2-5, with D perhaps matching TRBD2 (6 bases). The germline gives CDR1 SNHLY, CDR2 FYNGKV (reference sequence). The CDR3 totals 14 residues. The V end lost 5 bases, the J end lost 1 base, and 10 bases lay between the germline ends. The CDR3 loop reads CASSVGLYQDTQYF. Incomplete CDR3 DNA: TGTGCCAGCAGCGTGGGACTTTACCAAGACACCCAGTAC.

With respect to this clone: Germline and genes: mouse. The CDR3 goes on 1 residue after the read ends, and that part is filled in from the germline J gene. V usage is TRBV12-2 and J usage is TRBJ2-7, with 7 bases identical to TRBD2. Trimming removed 0 bases from V and 2 bases from J; junction bases left unmatched: 0. The CDR3 loop spans 13 amino acids. Per germline, CDR1 SGHLS and CDR2 HYDKME. CDR3 sequence reads: CASSLWGAYEQYF. The sequenced part of the CDR3 DNA is TGTGCCAGCTCTCTCTGGGGGGCCTATGAACAGTAC.

Judged by abundance, this clone is medium-sized. Genes and germline come from the mouse. The read falls 1 residue short of the CDR3 end, and the missing part is taken from the germline J gene. V and J are TRBV16 and TRBJ2-7, with TRBD2 matching 12 bases. The CDR3 is 14 amino acids. From germline, CDR1 is SGHSA and CDR2 FRNQAP. The V gene end was trimmed by 3 bases and the J gene end by 7 bases; junction bases not matched to a gene: 4. CDR3 loop: CASSLTGGAGEQYF. The CDR3 DNA, read in part, is TGTGCAAGCAGCTTGACTGGGGGGGCAGGAGAACAGTAC.

With respect to this clone: Each gene name is a mouse one. The observed sequence ends 1 residue before the CDR3 terminus, with the missing tail filled in from the germline J gene. The same CDR3 can be traced to other DNA sequences in this sample. The rearrangement uses TRBV19 and TRBJ2-5; D call uncertain. With 5 bases removed from V and 0 bases from J, the gap between germline ends came to 10 bases. Germline lookup yields CDR1 FNHDT and CDR2 SITEND (reference sequence). The CDR3 is made up of 14 amino acids. CDR3 DNA (partial): TGTGCCAGCAGCCCCGGCCTGAACCAAGACACCCAGTAC. It specifies CASSPGLNQDTQY. The CDR3 in full is CASSPGLNQDTQYF.

This clone was seen a handful of times. The listed genes are named as in mouse. The CDR3 is cut off 1 residue early in the read; its end comes from the germline J gene. The chain recombines TRBV26 with TRBJ2-3; no definite D call. The CDR3 is 15 amino acids. V gave up 3 bases and J gave up 0 bases, with 10 bases separating them. Germline CDR1 and CDR2: KGHPV and FQNQEV (reference sequence). The CDR3 protein is CASSLLGSSAETLYF. The sequenced part of the CDR3 DNA is TGTGCCAGCAGTCTATTAGGGTCTAGTGCAGAAACGCTGTAT.

This clone qualifies as medium-sized (0.01 to 0.1%). Gene names and germline match the mouse. The missing CDR3 end, 1 residue past where the read stops, is filled in from the germline J gene. V gene TRBV12-2 combines with J gene TRBJ1-1; D remains ambiguous. Germline-derived CDR1 and CDR2 are SGHLS and HYDKME. The CDR3 length is 13 residues. The germline V and J ends were trimmed by 2 bases and 1 base, with 7 bases remaining between them. The DNA read from the CDR3 is TGTGCCAGCTCTCCCTCGGGAAACACAGAAGTCTTC. Translation: CASSPSGNTEVF. The whole CDR3 protein reads CASSPSGNTEVFF.

About this clone: Each gene name is a mouse one. The read terminates 1 residue before the CDR3 end, so the remaining end is supplied by the germline J gene. The chain has TRBV31 and TRBJ2-2, with unresolved D. The V and J ends lost 0 bases and 6 bases respectively, with 5 bases between them. CDR1 and CDR2 from the germline V gene are GKSSPN and SITVG. The CDR3 runs to 12 residues. Partial CDR3 DNA: TGTGCCTGGAGTCTAGGACCCGGGCAGCTCTAC. Its translation: CAWSLGPGQLY. The full CDR3 sequence reads CAWSLGPGQLYF.

Remarks on this clone: These gene names are mouse names. The observed sequence ends 1 residue before the CDR3 terminus, with the missing tail filled in from the germline J gene. The chain joins TRBV12-2 to TRBJ1-3; the D gene is possibly TRBD1 (6 bases). CDR1 is SGHLS and CDR2 is HYDKME in the germline V gene. The CDR3 is 15 amino acids. The V and J ends lost 0 bases and 0 bases respectively, with 8 bases between them. The CDR3 loop is CASSLQGSSGNTLYF. CDR3 DNA (partial): TGTGCCAGCTCTCTCCAGGGGTCTTCTGGAAATACGCTCTAT.

In the case of this clone: Mouse gene names and germline throughout. The read ends 1 residue shy of where the CDR3 ends; the end is completed using the germline J gene. The chain couples TRBV5 to TRBJ2-7, with TRBD2 matching over 10 bases. CDR3 length: 14 residues. V dropped 3 bases and J dropped 2; count of bases not matched to a gene: 1. Germline V gene sequence: CDR1 LGHNA, CDR2 YNLKQL (reference sequence). The CDR3 bases that were read are TGTGCCAGCAGCCAGGACTGGGGGACCTATGAACAGTAC. Residues: CASSQDWGTYEQY. The full CDR3 reads CASSQDWGTYEQYF.

Note on this clone: Sequence at one end of the junction differs from germline and may be a read error. The listed genes are named as in mouse. The read is 1 residue too short to cover the CDR3 end, so that end is filled in from the germline J gene. The chain recombines TRBV17 with TRBJ2-7; no firm D call. The V gene's germline CDR1 is MNHDT and CDR2 YYDKIL. The length of the CDR3 is 12 residues. Incomplete CDR3 DNA: TGTGCCAGCAGTGATGCGATCTATGAACAGTAC. It specifies CASSDAIYEQY. The complete CDR3 sequence is CASSDAIYEQYF. The variable domain in full, with the rest retrieved from reference TRBV17 and TRBJ2-7, is DTTVKQNPRYKLARVGKPVNLICSQTMNHDTMYWYQKKPNQAPKLLLFYYDKILNREADTFEKFQSSRPNNSFCSLYIGSAGLEYSAMYLCASSDAIYEQYFGPGTRLTVL.

Regarding this clone: Genes and germline are mouse. The CDR3 end is not reached by the read, which stops 1 residue before it; the germline J gene fills it in. The rearrangement links TRBV23 to TRBJ1-2; the table's D call, TRBD1, was not checked against the DNA. CDR1 is KGHTA and CDR2 is FQNQQP in the germline V gene. The CDR3 consists of 14 residues. The part of the CDR3 DNA that was read is TGCTCCAGCAGTCAACAGACAGGGCGGTCCGACTACACC. Translated, it gives CSSSQQTGRSDYT. The entire CDR3 sequence reads CSSSQQTGRSDYTF.

To note about this clone: Any gene name here is a mouse gene name. Read data end 1 residue before the CDR3 end; the end is taken from the germline J gene. The gene calls are TRBV13-2 and TRBJ1-4; no definite D call. Germline V CDR1 and CDR2: NNHNN, SYGAGS (reference sequence). Trimming took off 0 bases at V and 4 bases at J, with 4 bases between the two ends. There are 13 residues in the CDR3. This CDR3 reads CASGDVDNERLFF. The covered CDR3 bases are TGTGCCAGCGGTGATGTAGACAACGAAAGATTATTT.

With regard to this clone: Gene names and germline match the mouse. The sequenced fragment ends 1 residue before the CDR3 boundary, so the rest is inferred from the germline J gene. The rearrangement links TRBV26 to TRBJ1-4; D is ambiguous. V lost 2 bases and J 0 bases, leaving 4 bases between the germline ends. The CDR3 runs 14 residues. CDR1 KGHPV and CDR2 FQNQEV come from the germline V gene (reference sequence). This CDR3 reads CASSLGISNERLFF. The covered CDR3 bases are TGTGCCAGCAGTCTGGGAATTTCCAACGAAAGATTATTT.

To note about this clone: The gene names given are mouse names. From the germline J gene comes the end of the CDR3, since the read stops 1 residue before it. This chain joins TRBV3 and TRBJ2-4; TRBD1 aligns across 10 bases. The CDR3 contains 14 residues. Per germline, CDR1 SNHLY and CDR2 FYNGKV (reference sequence). The J segment lost 7 bases and the V segment lost 3 bases, leaving 4 bases of the junction unmatched. The CDR3 loop is CASSLTGGGDTLYF. The CDR3 bases that were read are TGTGCCAGCAGCTTGACAGGGGGCGGAGACACCTTGTAC.

To note about this clone: The genes and germline here are from mouse. Read coverage stops 1 residue before the CDR3 terminus; the germline J gene supplies the remainder. The V gene is TRBV26, the J gene TRBJ1-3, with a weak D call TRBD1 (6 bases). This CDR3 is built from 14 residues. CDR1 KGHPV and CDR2 FQNQEV come from the germline V gene (reference sequence). V was shortened by 3 bases and J by 4 bases, with 10 bases between the two germline ends. The chain's CDR3 is CASSLNRVGNTLYF. The CDR3 DNA, read in part, is TGTGCCAGCAGTCTAAACAGGGTGGGAAATACGCTCTAT.

A few counts support this clone. Gene and germline names: mouse. The CDR3 sequence: CASSHRGFNERLFF. The sequenced CDR3 bases are TGTGCAAGCAGCCACAGGGGGTTCAACGAAAGATTATTT. The chain uses TRBV16 and TRBJ1-4, with 8 positions matching TRBD1. The read falls 1 residue short of the CDR3 end, and the missing part is taken from the germline J gene. The CDR3 is made up of 14 amino acids. Trimming cost V 5 bases and J 4 bases; bases outside gene matches: 3. Looked up from germline, CDR1 is SGHSA and CDR2 is FRNQAP. Full variable domain (outside the CDR3, taken from reference TRBV16 and TRBJ1-4): NAGVIQTPRHKVTGKGQEATLWCEPISGHSAVFWYRQTIVQGLEFLTYFRNQAPIDDSGMPKERFSAQMPNQSHSTLKIQSTQPQDSAVYLCASSHRGFNERLFFGHGTKLSVL.

This clone was counted a few times. Mouse names are used for the genes. Sequencing ends 1 residue short of the CDR3 end; the germline J gene provides the rest. This rearrangement joins TRBV4 to TRBJ2-7; weak D call: TRBD1 (5 bases). This CDR3 has 12 residues. Germline lookup yields CDR1 LGHDT and CDR2 YNNKQL (reference sequence). The germline V and J ends were trimmed by 4 bases and 4 bases, with 8 bases remaining between them. The sequenced part of the CDR3 DNA is TGTGCCAGCAGCTCCTACAGGTATGAACAGTAC. It is translated as CASSSYRYEQY. The whole CDR3 region reads CASSSYRYEQYF.

The table lists this clone with a few counts. Gene names and germline refer to mouse. The read terminates 1 residue before the CDR3 end, so the remaining end is supplied by the germline J gene. The chain combines TRBV1 with TRBJ2-7; D not resolved. The CDR3 is made up of 13 amino acids. Germline CDR1 NSQYPW, CDR2 LRSPGD (reference sequence). Deletions cut 5 bases from V and 0 bases from J, with 8 bases between. The CDR3 here is CTCSSQSSYEQYF. The CDR3 bases that were read are TGCACCTGCAGTTCACAAAGCTCCTATGAACAGTAC.

This clone was observed a handful of times. The gene names given are mouse names. The read terminates 1 residue before the CDR3 end, so the remaining end is supplied by the germline J gene. The chain recombines TRBV13-1 with TRBJ2-7, with 10 bases lining up with TRBD2. V trimming: 4 bases; J trimming: 4 bases; junction bases outside the gene matches: 2. The germline gives CDR1 NSHNY, CDR2 SYGAGN. The CDR3 covers 13 residues. The sequenced part of the CDR3 DNA is TGTGCCAGCAGTTGGGACTGGGGATATGAACAGTAC. It encodes CASSWDWGYEQY. The complete CDR3 reads CASSWDWGYEQYF.

As to this clone: Genes and germline come from the mouse. The read is 1 residue too short to cover the CDR3 end, so that end is filled in from the germline J gene. The chain links TRBV23 to TRBJ1-2. The CDR3 loop spans 12 amino acids. Germline V gives CDR1 KGHTA, CDR2 FQNQQP. The covered CDR3 bases are TGCTCCAGCAGTTTCGCTAACTCCGACTACACC. Translating it yields CSSSFANSDYT. From start to end, the CDR3 is CSSSFANSDYTF.

As concerns this clone: The genes are named according to mouse. The read falls 1 residue short of the CDR3 end, and the missing part is taken from the germline J gene. The chain couples TRBV26 to TRBJ1-4; D not resolved. Germline V gives CDR1 KGHPV, CDR2 FQNQEV (reference sequence). The CDR3 runs 13 residues. The germline V and J ends were trimmed by 2 bases and 4 bases, with 5 bases remaining between them. The DNA read from the CDR3 is TGTGCCAGCAGTCTGGGGGACAACGAAAGATTATTT. This sequence encodes CASSLGDNERLF. The complete CDR3 reads CASSLGDNERLFF.

As for this clone: Genes and germline are mouse. The read falls 1 residue short of the CDR3 end, and the missing part is taken from the germline J gene. The V and J genes are TRBV26 and TRBJ1-6; possibly TRBD1 for D (6 bases). Being an ORF, TRBJ1-6 has a function that is uncertain. V shed 4 bases and J shed 0 bases, with 10 bases lying between them. Per germline, CDR1 KGHPV and CDR2 FQNQEV (reference sequence). The CDR3 totals 16 residues. CDR3 region: CASSPRTDSYNSPLYF. Incomplete CDR3 DNA: TGTGCCAGCAGTCCCCGGACAGATTCCTATAATTCGCCCCTCTAC.

For this clone: Mouse names are used for the genes. The covered CDR3 bases are TGTGCAAGCAGGACAGGGGGGGACACCGGGCAGCTCTAC. Translated: CASRTGGDTGQLY. The full CDR3 sequence reads CASRTGGDTGQLYF. The J gene is TRBJ2-2, the V gene TRBV16; 9 positions match TRBD1. The read stops 1 residue short of the end of the CDR3; the missing end is completed from the germline J gene. Germline values: CDR1 SGHSA, CDR2 FRNQAP. CDR3 length equals 14 residues. The trim removed 6 bases at V and 3 bases at J, leaving 2 bases unmatched.

This clone was picked up a small number of times. Gene names denote mouse genes. The observed sequence ends 1 residue before the CDR3 terminus, with the missing tail filled in from the germline J gene. This chain uses TRBV1 with TRBJ2-5; 11 nucleotides line up with TRBD1. The CDR3 is made up of 15 amino acids. The V gene end was trimmed by 3 bases and the J gene end by 3 bases; junction bases not matched to a gene: 2. The germline CDR1 and CDR2 sequences are NSQYPW and LRSPGD (reference sequence). The sequenced CDR3 bases are TGCACCTGCAGTGCCCGGGACAGGGGGCAAGACACCCAGTAC. It is translated as CTCSARDRGQDTQY. The full-length CDR3 reads as CTCSARDRGQDTQYF. Using reference TRBV1 and TRBJ2-5 for the parts outside the CDR3, the full variable domain is VTLLEQNPRWRLVPRGQAVNLRCILKNSQYPWMSWYQQDLQKQLQWLFTLRSPGDKEVKSLPGADYLATRVTDTELRLQVANMSQGRTLYCTCSARDRGQDTQYFGPGTRLLVL.

This clone was found a few times. Gene names are the mouse ones. Read data end 1 residue before the CDR3 end; the end is taken from the germline J gene. This chain links TRBV13-1 with TRBJ2-7; 9 bases are shared with TRBD2. CDR1 is NSHNY and CDR2 is SYGAGN in the germline V gene. Trimming cost V 1 base and J 5 bases; bases outside gene matches: 7. The CDR3 length is 15 residues. The covered CDR3 bases are TGTGCCAGCAGTGATTCGGCTGGGGGGGTTGATGAACAGTAC. Its translation is CASSDSAGGVDEQY. Given in full, the CDR3 is CASSDSAGGVDEQYF.

This clone was observed once. All gene names here are mouse names. The read ends 1 residue before the CDR3 terminus; that terminus is restored from the germline J gene. This chain connects TRBV26 to TRBJ2-1; D might be TRBD1 (5 bases). Trimming stripped 6 bases from V and 3 bases from J, with 9 bases between. The germline V gene has CDR1 KGHPV and CDR2 FQNQEV (reference sequence). This CDR3 comprises 13 residues. CDR3 sequence reads: CASRQEPYAEQFF. Incomplete CDR3 DNA: TGTGCCAGCAGACAGGAACCCTATGCTGAGCAGTTC.

This clone was seen a handful of times. The germline and genes are mouse ones. The read finishes 1 residue shy of the CDR3 end, and the germline J gene is used to complete it. The chain is built from TRBV12-2 and TRBJ2-3; 10 positions agree with TRBD2. This CDR3 has 15 residues. Trimming cost V 2 bases and J 1 base; bases outside gene matches: 2. In germline, CDR1 is SGHLS, CDR2 HYDKME. CDR3 amino acids: CASSRTGGGAETLYF. Partial CDR3 DNA: TGTGCCAGCTCTCGGACTGGGGGTGGTGCAGAAACGCTGTAT. Drawing the rest from reference TRBV12-2 and TRBJ2-3, the complete variable domain is NSGVVQSPRYIIKGKGERSILKCIPISGHLSVAWYQQTQGQELKFFIQHYDKMERDKGNLPSRFSVQQFDDYHSEMNMSALELEDSAVYFCASSRTGGGAETLYFGSGTRLTVL.

Note on this clone: Here the gene names and germline are mouse. From the germline J gene comes the end of the CDR3, since the read stops 1 residue before it. The V gene is TRBV16, the J gene TRBJ2-3, with 12 bases fitting TRBD1. J lost 6 bases, V lost 3 bases, and 4 bases had no gene match. Per germline, CDR1 SGHSA and CDR2 FRNQAP. The length of the CDR3 is 15 residues. The chain's CDR3 is CASSFRDRGQETLYF. The CDR3 DNA, read in part, is TGTGCAAGCAGCTTCCGGGACAGGGGGCAGGAAACGCTGTAT. The full variable domain, completed using reference TRBV16 and TRBJ2-3, is NAGVIQTPRHKVTGKGQEATLWCEPISGHSAVFWYRQTIVQGLEFLTYFRNQAPIDDSGMPKERFSAQMPNQSHSTLKIQSTQPQDSAVYLCASSFRDRGQETLYFGSGTRLTVL.

This clone is classed as medium-sized. Genes and germline come from the mouse. The read gets to within 1 residue of the CDR3 end, and the germline J gene fills in the rest. V usage is TRBV31 and J usage is TRBJ2-5; D possibly matches TRBD1 or TRBD2 (5 bases each). This CDR3 spans 14 amino acids. From germline, CDR1 is GKSSPN and CDR2 SITVG. V gave up 0 bases and J gave up 2 bases, with 9 bases separating them. The CDR3 bases that were read are TGTGCCTGGAGTCTAGAGGGGACCCAAGACACCCAGTAC. It translates to CAWSLEGTQDTQY. The whole CDR3 protein reads CAWSLEGTQDTQYF.

This clone qualifies as medium-sized. Mouse gene names and germline throughout. The read falls 1 residue short of the CDR3 end, and the missing part is taken from the germline J gene. V and J are TRBV26 and TRBJ2-7; D gene unclear. This CDR3 is built from 12 residues. CDR1 is KGHPV and CDR2 is FQNQEV in the germline V gene (reference sequence). Trimming left V 3 bases short and J 4 bases short, with 7 bases between. CDR3 bases read: TGTGCCAGCAGTCTCGGGGTATATGAACAGTAC. This translates into CASSLGVYEQY. The whole CDR3 protein is CASSLGVYEQYF.

A remark on this clone: All gene names here are mouse names. The missing CDR3 end, 1 residue past where the read stops, is filled in from the germline J gene. The gene calls are TRBV3 and TRBJ1-2; maybe TRBD1 (6 bases). V gave up 5 bases and J gave up 2 bases, with 9 bases separating them. CDR1 and CDR2 from the germline V gene are SNHLY and FYNGKV (reference sequence). The CDR3 is made up of 13 amino acids. The part of the CDR3 DNA that was read is TGTGCCAGCAGCGCCACAGGGAACTCCGACTACACC. Protein sequence: CASSATGNSDYT. The full CDR3 reads CASSATGNSDYTF. The variable domain in full, completed from reference TRBV3 and TRBJ1-2, reads GPKVLQIPSHQIIDMGQMVTLNCDPVSNHLYFYWYKQILGQQMEFLVNFYNGKVMEKSKLFKDQFSVERPDGSYFTLKIQPTALEDSAVYFCASSATGNSDYTFGSGTRLLVI.